The clone carrying this T cell receptor (beta chain) was detected only a few times. Its antigen is undetermined. This entry belongs to a study of spatial heterogeneity in lung cancer. Study overall: Tumor regions showed TCR transcript counts that correlated strongly with a T cell module score from matched bulk RNA-seq. Whole-study results and caveats: Tumor mutation counts were tracked by expanded intratumoral alpha and beta TCR counts. The authors estimated that about 6.4% of tumor T cells were covered for alpha chains and 13% to 15% for beta chains.

As to time point: sample taken at primary tumor resection. Unsorted samples of tumor, nontumor lung or frozen PBMC had their whole RNA sequenced. A distinct unique molecular identifier was carried by each TCR cDNA molecule. TCRdb used MiXCR to reprocess the 5' RACE reads, holding one entry per CDR3 protein. The sample carries over 25,000 distinct CDR3 sequences, about 6.6% recorded once. The sequence was collected from a male donor with early-stage non-small cell lung cancer. The starting material was lung tumor tissue, obtained at surgery.

CDR3 in amino acids: CASTHHGGSYEQYF. The DNA for the CDR3 is TGTGCCAGCACCCACCACGGGGGCTCCTACGAGCAGTACTTC. This chain links TRBV6-2 or TRBV6-3 with TRBJ2-7; D is perhaps TRBD2 (6 bases). The CDR3 sequence is 14 residues long. Deletions cut 7 bases from V and 0 bases from J, with 13 bases between. Germline values: CDR1 MNHEY, CDR2 SVGEGT.